The rows below give T cell receptor beta chains drawn from one sample of a study of T-cell memory formation after mild COVID-19. One entry per CDR3 protein results from TCRdb running MiXCR on the 5' RACE reads. This table has tens of thousands of distinct CDR3 sequences, more than 13% appearing once. Sequencing was done on a sample of PBMCs or a T cell subset sorted from them (not recorded which). Every receptor here comes from a man aged 18 to 35 who had mild COVID-19 (a few samples of this study predate the infection). Cell type and time point are not known. Each CDR3 is given with its conserved first and last residue. The D gene is left open where the match is weak. Clone size appears in some rows only: once, few, many, or a class for an expanded clone.

v_gene,j_gene,d_gene,abundance,CDR3aa,CDR3nt
TRBV5-6,TRBJ2-1,TRBD2,few,CASSLKAGGRNEQFF,TGTGCCAGCAGCTTGAAAGCGGGGGGGCGCAATGAGCAGTTCTTC
TRBV6-2/TRBV6-3,TRBJ2-1,.,few,CASREEGEQFF,TGTGCCAGCAGGGAAGAGGGTGAGCAGTTCTTC
TRBV6-5,TRBJ2-7,.,.,CASSTSALGEQYF,TGTGCCAGCAGTACGAGCGCGTTAGGAGAGCAGTACTTC
TRBV9,TRBJ2-1,.,.,CASSVAVPYNEQFF,TGTGCCAGCAGCGTTGCAGTACCCTACAATGAGCAGTTCTTC
TRBV12-3/TRBV12-4,TRBJ1-5,.,few,CASSLGGSNQPQHF,TGTGCCAGCAGTTTAGGGGGGAGCAATCAGCCCCAGCATTTT
TRBV20-1,TRBJ1-1,.,.,CSAEGQANTEAFF,TGCAGTGCGGAGGGACAAGCGAACACTGAAGCTTTCTTT
TRBV7-9,TRBJ2-3,TRBD2,few,CASSPRSGNVDTQYF,TGTGCCAGCAGCCCCCGAAGCGGGAACGTGGATACGCAGTATTTT
TRBV19,TRBJ2-3,TRBD2,.,CASSSRTSGDTDTQYF,TGTGCCAGTAGCTCTAGGACTAGCGGCGACACAGATACGCAGTATTTT
TRBV10-3,TRBJ1-5,.,few,CAISDLGDSPNQPQHF,TGTGCCATCAGTGATCTGGGCGACAGTCCCAATCAGCCCCAGCATTTT
TRBV29-1,TRBJ1-3,.,many,CSVADPGQGNTIYF,TGCAGCGTTGCAGACCCAGGGCAAGGAAACACCATATATTTT
TRBV15,TRBJ2-5,TRBD1,few,CATSTRTGQETQYF,TGTGCCACCAGCACGAGGACAGGCCAAGAGACCCAGTACTTC
TRBV9,TRBJ2-3,.,.,CASSGEDTQYF,TGTGCCAGCAGTGGGGAAGATACGCAGTATTTT
TRBV7-2,TRBJ2-1,TRBD1,few,CASNMYRGRNEQFF,TGTGCCAGCAACATGTACAGGGGGCGAAATGAGCAGTTCTTC
TRBV4-1,TRBJ1-5,.,few,CASSQDVGAGQPQHF,TGCGCCAGCAGCCAAGATGTAGGGGCAGGACAGCCCCAGCATTTT
TRBV15,TRBJ2-2,TRBD1,few,CATSSLGTGFYVTGELFF,TGTGCCACCAGCAGTTTAGGGACAGGGTTTTATGTGACCGGGGAGCTGTTTTTT
TRBV5-1,TRBJ1-1,.,many,CASSLPGRMNTEAFF,TGCGCCAGCAGCCTACCGGGCAGGATGAACACTGAAGCTTTCTTT
TRBV9,TRBJ2-2,.,few,CASSVMGTGELFF,TGTGCCAGCAGCGTCATGGGGACCGGGGAGCTGTTTTTT
TRBV7-9,TRBJ2-7,.,.,CASSFKGDPWEQYF,TGTGCCAGCAGCTTCAAAGGGGACCCCTGGGAGCAGTACTTC
TRBV20-1,TRBJ2-2,.,few,CSARDLGELFF,TGCAGTGCTAGAGATCTCGGGGAGCTGTTTTTT
TRBV7-2,TRBJ2-3,.,.,CASSDGGPITYTDTQYF,TGTGCCAGCAGCGATGGGGGGCCCATAACGTACACAGATACGCAGTATTTT
TRBV4-1,TRBJ2-3,TRBD2,.,CASSQGLAGQMGTDTQYF,TGCGCCAGCAGCCAAGGCCTAGCGGGCCAAATGGGGACAGATACGCAGTATTTT
TRBV5-6,TRBJ1-5,.,.,CASSLAQVNQPQHF,TGTGCCAGCAGCTTGGCTCAGGTGAATCAGCCCCAGCATTTT
TRBV4-1,TRBJ2-1,.,few,CASSQVGVRSYNEQFF,TGCGCCAGCAGCCAAGTCGGGGTTCGCTCCTACAATGAGCAGTTCTTC
TRBV12-3/TRBV12-4,TRBJ1-5,TRBD1,.,CASSTGAINQPQHF,TGTGCCAGCAGTACAGGGGCTATCAATCAGCCCCAGCATTTT
TRBV12-3/TRBV12-4,TRBJ2-3,.,few,CASSFRGPPDTQYF,TGTGCCAGCAGTTTCAGGGGTCCCCCGGATACGCAGTATTTT
TRBV6-5,TRBJ1-1,.,.,CASSKSFTEAFF,TGTGCCAGCAGTAAATCATTCACTGAAGCTTTCTTT
TRBV27,TRBJ1-3,TRBD1,few,CASRMTGGPGNTIYF,TGTGCCAGCAGGATGACAGGGGGCCCTGGAAACACCATATATTTT
TRBV29-1,TRBJ1-2,.,.,CSVMAAPAEGYTF,TGCAGCGTTATGGCTGCTCCGGCGGAGGGCTACACCTTC
TRBV6-5,TRBJ1-2,TRBD1,few,CASSYTPGQGLDGYTF,TGTGCCAGCAGTTACACACCGGGACAGGGACTGGACGGCTACACCTTC
TRBV6-2/TRBV6-3,TRBJ2-7,.,.,CASSYLYTLSYEQYF,TGTGCCAGCAGTTATTTGTACACCTTGTCCTACGAGCAGTACTTC
TRBV4-1,TRBJ2-7,.,few,CASSQPSIGDEQYF,TGCGCCAGCAGCCAACCCTCCATCGGTGACGAGCAGTACTTC
TRBV6-2/TRBV6-3,TRBJ1-1,.,few,CASSFLVPGPNTEAFF,TGTGCCAGCAGTTTTCTGGTGCCAGGACCGAACACTGAAGCTTTCTTT
TRBV7-7,TRBJ2-1,.,.,CASSLGDPNEQFF,TGTGCCAGCAGCTTAGGCGATCCGAATGAGCAGTTCTTC
TRBV12-3/TRBV12-4,TRBJ2-2,TRBD2,.,CASIRLAGGLDTGELFF,TGTGCCAGCATCAGACTAGCGGGGGGGCTCGACACCGGGGAGCTGTTTTTT
TRBV5-5,TRBJ2-1,TRBD2,.,CASSSWTSGGNEQFF,TGTGCCAGCAGCTCATGGACTAGCGGGGGGAATGAGCAGTTCTTC
TRBV28,TRBJ2-1,TRBD1,.,CASSLDLGGVLNEQFF,TGTGCCAGCAGTTTGGACCTAGGGGGCGTTCTGAATGAGCAGTTCTTC
TRBV7-9,TRBJ1-1,.,few,CASSSFRGLESEAFF,TGTGCCAGCAGCTCCTTCCGGGGGCTAGAGTCTGAAGCTTTCTTT
TRBV27,TRBJ1-3,.,.,CASKVLSGNTIYF,TGTGCCAGCAAAGTACTCTCTGGAAACACCATATATTTT
TRBV6-5,TRBJ2-3,TRBD2,.,CASSFAGGLEDTQYF,TGTGCCAGCAGTTTTGCGGGGGGGCTTGAAGATACGCAGTATTTT
TRBV5-1,TRBJ2-2,.,few,CASSLVETLGTGELFF,TGCGCCAGCAGCTTGGTCGAGACTTTGGGAACCGGGGAGCTGTTTTTT
TRBV27,TRBJ2-1,.,few,CASSLDGMSYNEQFF,TGTGCCAGCAGTCTTGATGGAATGTCCTACAATGAGCAGTTCTTC
TRBV5-1,TRBJ1-1,.,.,CASSFHYGNTEAFF,TGCGCCAGCAGCTTCCACTACGGGAACACTGAAGCTTTCTTT
TRBV4-1,TRBJ1-1,.,few,CASSQDQDTEAFF,TGCGCCAGCAGCCAAGATCAAGACACTGAAGCTTTCTTT
TRBV18,TRBJ2-3,.,few,CASSDPWGGNTDTQYF,TGTGCCAGCTCAGACCCCTGGGGGGGCAACACAGATACGCAGTATTTT
TRBV27,TRBJ2-5,TRBD2,few,CASSPSGGAWETQYF,TGTGCCAGCAGCCCCAGCGGGGGGGCCTGGGAGACCCAGTACTTC
TRBV11-2,TRBJ2-3,TRBD1,many,CASSSIADRGQDTQYF,TGTGCCAGCAGCTCAATAGCGGACAGGGGCCAAGATACGCAGTATTTT
TRBV9,TRBJ2-3,.,many,CASSETGADTQYF,TGTGCCAGCAGCGAAACGGGGGCAGATACGCAGTATTTT
TRBV12-3/TRBV12-4,TRBJ2-2,TRBD2,.,CASSKVAGGGELFF,TGTGCCAGCAGCAAAGTAGCGGGGGGCGGGGAGCTGTTTTTT
TRBV2,TRBJ2-3,TRBD2,.,CARTPSGTSTDTQYF,TGTGCCAGGACACCGAGCGGGACTAGCACAGATACGCAGTATTTT
TRBV4-1,TRBJ1-5,.,few,CASSQTYAQPQNF,TGCGCCAGCAGCCAAACCTACGCACAGCCCCAGAATTTT
TRBV29-1,TRBJ1-1,TRBD1,few,CSVPTGTAEAFF,TGCAGCGTCCCGACAGGGACGGCTGAAGCTTTCTTT